This T cell receptor (beta chain) originates from a study of blood T cells in healthy people across ages. Study-wide context: Template switching captured about one barcoded beta molecule per two T cells.

PCR was performed a second time for about 6 to 12 cycles using a sample-barcoded 5' primer and a J-beta primer mix. TCRdb reprocessed the 5' RACE reads with MiXCR, giving one entry per CDR3 protein. Of some 930,000 distinct CDR3 sequences in the sample, 25% to 35% are singletons; the top ten hold 9.5% to 13%. This CDR3 comprises 15 residues. V gave up 5 bases and J gave up 7 bases; unmatched junction bases: 11. The germline gives CDR1 SGHVS, CDR2 FNYEAQ. Separately, the same data were catalogued under a study of T cells of mothers and their children.

This TCR was recovered from a woman aged 35 to 49 in good health. The V and J genes are TRBV7-6 and TRBJ1-5, with 7 nucleotides matching TRBD1. The sequencing input was blood. CDR3 sequence: CASSRDSTLGQPQHF. DNA of the CDR3: TGTGCCAGCAGCCGGGACAGCACCCTAGGGCAGCCCCAGCATTTT.